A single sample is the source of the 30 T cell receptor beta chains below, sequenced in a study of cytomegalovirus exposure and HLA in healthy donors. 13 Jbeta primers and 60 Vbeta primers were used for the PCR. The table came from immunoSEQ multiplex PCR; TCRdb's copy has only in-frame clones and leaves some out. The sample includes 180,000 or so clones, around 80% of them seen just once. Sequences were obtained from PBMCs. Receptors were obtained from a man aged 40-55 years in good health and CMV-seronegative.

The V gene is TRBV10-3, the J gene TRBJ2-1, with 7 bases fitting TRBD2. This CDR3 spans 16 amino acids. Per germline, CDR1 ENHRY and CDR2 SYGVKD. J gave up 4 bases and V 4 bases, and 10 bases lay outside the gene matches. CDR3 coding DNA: TGTGCCATCAGTGTCTTAGGGAGCGGGGAGTACAATGAGCAGTTCTTC. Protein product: CAISVLGSGEYNEQFF.

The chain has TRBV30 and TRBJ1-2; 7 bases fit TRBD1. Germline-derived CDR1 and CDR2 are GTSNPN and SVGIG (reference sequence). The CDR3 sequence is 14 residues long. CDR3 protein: CSTSLPTGHYGYTF. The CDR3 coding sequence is TGTTCCACTTCCCTCCCGACAGGGCACTATGGCTACACCTTC.

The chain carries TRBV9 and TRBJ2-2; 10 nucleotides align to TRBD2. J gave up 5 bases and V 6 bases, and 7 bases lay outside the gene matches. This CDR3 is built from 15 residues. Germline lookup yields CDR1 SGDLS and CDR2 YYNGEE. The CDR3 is CASNPLAGDTGELFF. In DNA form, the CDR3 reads TGTGCCAGCAATCCCCTAGCGGGAGATACCGGGGAGCTGTTTTTT.

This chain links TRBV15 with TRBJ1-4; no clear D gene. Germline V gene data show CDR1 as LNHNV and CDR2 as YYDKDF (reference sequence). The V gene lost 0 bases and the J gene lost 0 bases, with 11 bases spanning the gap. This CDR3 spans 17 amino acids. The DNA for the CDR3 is TGTGCCACCAGCAGAGATTGGGTCGGGACAACTAATGAAAAACTGTTTTTT. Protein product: CATSRDWVGTTNEKLFF.

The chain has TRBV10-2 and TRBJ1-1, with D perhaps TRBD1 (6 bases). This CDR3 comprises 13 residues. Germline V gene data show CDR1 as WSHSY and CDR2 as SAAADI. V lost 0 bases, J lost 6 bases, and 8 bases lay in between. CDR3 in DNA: TGCGCCAGCAGTGAGTCCGGGGGGCCTGAAGCTTTCTTT. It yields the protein CASSESGGPEAFF.

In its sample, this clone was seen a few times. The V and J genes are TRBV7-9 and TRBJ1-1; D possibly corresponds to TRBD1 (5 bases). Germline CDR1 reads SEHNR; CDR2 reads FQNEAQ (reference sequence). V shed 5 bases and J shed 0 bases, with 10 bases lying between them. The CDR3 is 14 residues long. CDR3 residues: CASSIEQVNTEAFF. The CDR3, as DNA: TGTGCCAGCAGCATAGAACAGGTGAACACTGAAGCTTTCTTT.

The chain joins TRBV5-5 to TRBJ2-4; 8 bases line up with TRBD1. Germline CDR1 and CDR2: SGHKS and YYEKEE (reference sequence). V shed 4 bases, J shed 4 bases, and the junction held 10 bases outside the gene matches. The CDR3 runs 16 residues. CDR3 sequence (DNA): TGTGCCAGCAGCCACGAGAGGACAGGGTGGAAAAACATTCAGTACTTC. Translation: CASSHERTGWKNIQYF.

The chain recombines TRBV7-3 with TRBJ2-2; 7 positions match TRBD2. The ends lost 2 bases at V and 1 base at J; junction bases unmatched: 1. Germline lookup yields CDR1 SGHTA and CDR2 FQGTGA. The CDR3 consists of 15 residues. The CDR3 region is CASSLAGVNTGELFF. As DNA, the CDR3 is TGTGCCAGCAGCTTAGCGGGGGTGAACACCGGGGAGCTGTTTTTT.

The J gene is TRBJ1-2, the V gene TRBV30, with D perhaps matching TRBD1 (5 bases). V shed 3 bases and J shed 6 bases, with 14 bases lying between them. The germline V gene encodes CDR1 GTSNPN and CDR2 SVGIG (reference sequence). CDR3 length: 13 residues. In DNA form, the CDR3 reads TGTGCCTGGAGCATGCAGGGTTGGGATGGCTACACCTTC. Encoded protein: CAWSMQGWDGYTF.

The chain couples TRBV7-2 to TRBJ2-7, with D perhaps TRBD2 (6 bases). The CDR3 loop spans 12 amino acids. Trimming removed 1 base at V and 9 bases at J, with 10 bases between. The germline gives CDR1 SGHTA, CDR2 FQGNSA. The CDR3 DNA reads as TGTGCCAGCAGCTTAGGGACCGGGAGGCAGTACTTC. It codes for CASSLGTGRQYF. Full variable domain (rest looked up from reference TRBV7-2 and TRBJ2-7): GAGVSQSPSNKVTEKGKDVELRCDPISGHTALYWYRQSLGQGLEFLIYFQGNSAPDKSGLPSDRFSAERTGGSVSTLTIQRTQQEDSAVYLCASSLGTGRQYFGPGTRLTVT.

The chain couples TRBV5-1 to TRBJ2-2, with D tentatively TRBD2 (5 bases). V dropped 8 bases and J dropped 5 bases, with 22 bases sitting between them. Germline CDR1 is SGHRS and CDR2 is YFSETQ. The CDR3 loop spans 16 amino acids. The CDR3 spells CASGRRAGPSTGELFF. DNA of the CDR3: TGCGCCAGTGGCAGGCGGGCTGGGCCGTCTACCGGGGAGCTGTTTTTT.

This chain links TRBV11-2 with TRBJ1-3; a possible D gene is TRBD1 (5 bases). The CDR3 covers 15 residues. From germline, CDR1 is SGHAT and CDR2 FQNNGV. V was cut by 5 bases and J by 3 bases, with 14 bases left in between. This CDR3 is CASSPQSGYGNTIYF. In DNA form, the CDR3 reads TGTGCCAGCAGCCCCCAGTCAGGGTATGGAAACACCATATATTTT.

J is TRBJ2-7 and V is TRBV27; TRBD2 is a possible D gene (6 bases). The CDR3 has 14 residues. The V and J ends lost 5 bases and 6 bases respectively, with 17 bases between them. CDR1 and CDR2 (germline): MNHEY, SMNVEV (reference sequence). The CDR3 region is CASSTTVQGGEQYF. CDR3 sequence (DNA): TGTGCCAGCAGTACTACAGTCCAGGGAGGCGAGCAGTACTTC.

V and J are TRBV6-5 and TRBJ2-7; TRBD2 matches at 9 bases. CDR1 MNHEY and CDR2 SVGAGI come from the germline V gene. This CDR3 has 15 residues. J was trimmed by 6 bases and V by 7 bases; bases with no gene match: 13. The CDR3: CASTPSASGAREQYF. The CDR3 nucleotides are TGTGCCAGCACCCCATCGGCTAGCGGGGCCCGCGAGCAGTACTTC.

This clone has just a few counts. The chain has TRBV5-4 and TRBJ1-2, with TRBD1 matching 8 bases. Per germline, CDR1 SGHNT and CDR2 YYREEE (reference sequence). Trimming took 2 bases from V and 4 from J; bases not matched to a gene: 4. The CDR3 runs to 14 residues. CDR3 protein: CASSFTGGAYGYTF. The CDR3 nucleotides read TGTGCCAGCAGCTTTACAGGGGGGGCCTATGGCTACACCTTC. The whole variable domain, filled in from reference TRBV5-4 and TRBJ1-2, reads ETGVTQSPTHLIKTRGQQVTLRCSSQSGHNTVSWYQQALGQGPQFIFQYYREEENGRGNFPPRFSGLQFPNYSSELNVNALELDDSALYLCASSFTGGAYGYTFGSGTRLTVV.

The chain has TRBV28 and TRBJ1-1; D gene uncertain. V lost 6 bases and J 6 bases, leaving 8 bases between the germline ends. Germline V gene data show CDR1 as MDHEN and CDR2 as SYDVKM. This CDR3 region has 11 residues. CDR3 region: CASSLAAEAFF. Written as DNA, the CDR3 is TGTGCCAGCAGCTTGGCCGCTGAAGCTTTCTTT.

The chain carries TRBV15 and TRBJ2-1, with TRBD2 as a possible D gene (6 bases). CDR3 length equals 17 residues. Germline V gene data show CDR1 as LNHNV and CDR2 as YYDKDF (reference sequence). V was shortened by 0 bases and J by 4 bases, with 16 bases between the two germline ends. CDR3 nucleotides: TGTGCCACCAGCAGAGATAAGGGAGCGGGTCAATACAATGAGCAGTTCTTC. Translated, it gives CATSRDKGAGQYNEQFF.

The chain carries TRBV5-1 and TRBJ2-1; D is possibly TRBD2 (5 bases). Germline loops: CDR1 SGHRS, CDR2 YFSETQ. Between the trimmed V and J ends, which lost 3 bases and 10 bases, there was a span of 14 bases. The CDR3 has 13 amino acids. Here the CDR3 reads CASSYGRVAEQFF. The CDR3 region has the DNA TGCGCCAGCAGCTATGGGCGGGTGGCGGAGCAGTTCTTC.

The CDR3 spells CASSPGQTNQPQHF. The CDR3 nucleotides read TGTGCCAGCTCACCGGGACAGACGAATCAGCCCCAGCATTTT. The chain is built from TRBV18 and TRBJ1-5, with 7 bases fitting TRBD1. The V segment lost 3 bases and the J segment 4 bases; nucleotides outside the gene matches: 3. Germline loops: CDR1 KGHSH, CDR2 LQKENI. This CDR3 comprises 14 residues.

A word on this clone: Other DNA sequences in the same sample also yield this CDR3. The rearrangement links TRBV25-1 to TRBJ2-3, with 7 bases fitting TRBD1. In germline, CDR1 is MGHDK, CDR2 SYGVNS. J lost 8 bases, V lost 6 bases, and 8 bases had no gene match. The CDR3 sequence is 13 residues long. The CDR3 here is CASSIRTGGTQYF. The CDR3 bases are TGTGCCAGCAGCATCCGGACAGGCGGTACGCAGTATTTT.

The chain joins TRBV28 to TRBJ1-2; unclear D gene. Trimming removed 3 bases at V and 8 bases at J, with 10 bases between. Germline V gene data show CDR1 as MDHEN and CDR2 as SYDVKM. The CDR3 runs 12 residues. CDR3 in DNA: TGTGCCAGCAGTTTGGGAGGGAGAGGCTACACCTTC. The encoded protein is CASSLGGRGYTF.

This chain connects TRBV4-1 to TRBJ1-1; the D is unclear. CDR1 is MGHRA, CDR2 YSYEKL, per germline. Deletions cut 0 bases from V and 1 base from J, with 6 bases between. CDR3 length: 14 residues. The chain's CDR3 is CASSQDPGNTEAFF. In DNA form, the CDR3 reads TGCGCCAGCAGCCAAGACCCGGGGAACACTGAAGCTTTCTTT.

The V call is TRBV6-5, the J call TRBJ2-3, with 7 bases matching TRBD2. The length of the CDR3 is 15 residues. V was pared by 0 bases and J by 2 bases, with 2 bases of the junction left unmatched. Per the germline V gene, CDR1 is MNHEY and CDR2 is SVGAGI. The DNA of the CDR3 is TGTGCCAGCAGTTACTCGAGCGGGGTCACAGATACGCAGTATTTT. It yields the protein CASSYSSGVTDTQYF.

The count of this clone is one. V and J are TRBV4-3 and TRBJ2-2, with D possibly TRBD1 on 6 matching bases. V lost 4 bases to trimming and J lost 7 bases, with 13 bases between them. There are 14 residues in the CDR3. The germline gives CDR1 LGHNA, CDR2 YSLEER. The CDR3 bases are TGCGCCAGCAGCCGAACACAGGGCGACGGGGAGCTGTTTTTT. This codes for CASSRTQGDGELFF.

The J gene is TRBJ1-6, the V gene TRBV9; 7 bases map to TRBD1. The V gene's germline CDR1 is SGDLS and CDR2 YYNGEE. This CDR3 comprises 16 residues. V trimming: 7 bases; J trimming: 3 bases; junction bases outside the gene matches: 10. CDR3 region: CASGGGAGRYNSPLHF. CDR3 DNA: TGTGCCAGCGGAGGGGGCGCAGGCCGCTATAATTCACCCCTCCACTTT. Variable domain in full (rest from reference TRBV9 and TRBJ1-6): DSGVTQTPKHLITATGQRVTLRCSPRSGDLSVYWYQQSLDQGLQFLIQYYNGEERAKGNILERFSAQQFPDLHSELNLSSLELGDSALYFCASGGGAGRYNSPLHFGNGTRLTVT.

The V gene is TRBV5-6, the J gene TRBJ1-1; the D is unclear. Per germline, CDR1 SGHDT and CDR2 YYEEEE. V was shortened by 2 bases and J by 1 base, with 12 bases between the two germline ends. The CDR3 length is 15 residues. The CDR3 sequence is CASSFGPLGNTEAFF. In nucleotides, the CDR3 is TGTGCCAGCAGCTTTGGGCCTCTGGGGAACACTGAAGCTTTCTTT.

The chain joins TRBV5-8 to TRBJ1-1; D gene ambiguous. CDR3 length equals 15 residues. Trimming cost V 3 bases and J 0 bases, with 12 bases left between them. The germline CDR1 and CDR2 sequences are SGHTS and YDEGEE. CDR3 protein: CASSSLLLMNTEAFF. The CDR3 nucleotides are TGTGCCAGCAGCTCCTTACTATTGATGAACACTGAAGCTTTCTTT.

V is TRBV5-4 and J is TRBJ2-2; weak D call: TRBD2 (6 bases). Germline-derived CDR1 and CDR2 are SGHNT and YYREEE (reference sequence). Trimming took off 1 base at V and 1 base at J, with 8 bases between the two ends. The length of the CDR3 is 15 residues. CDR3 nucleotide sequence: TGTGCCAGCAGCTTGCAGACTAGGAACACCGGGGAGCTGTTTTTT. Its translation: CASSLQTRNTGELFF.

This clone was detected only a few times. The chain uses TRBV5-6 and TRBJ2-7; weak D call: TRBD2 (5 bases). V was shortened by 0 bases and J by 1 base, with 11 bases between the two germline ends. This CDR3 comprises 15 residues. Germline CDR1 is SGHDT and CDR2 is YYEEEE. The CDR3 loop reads CASSLGPRGSYEQYF. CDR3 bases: TGTGCCAGCAGCTTGGGACCCCGGGGTTCCTACGAGCAGTACTTC.

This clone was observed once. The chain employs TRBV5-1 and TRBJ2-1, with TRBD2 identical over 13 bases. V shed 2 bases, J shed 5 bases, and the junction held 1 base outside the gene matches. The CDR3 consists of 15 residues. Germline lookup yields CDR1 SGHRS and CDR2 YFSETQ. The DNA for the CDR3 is TGCGCCAGCAGCTTACTAGCGGGAGGGGACAATGAGCAGTTCTTC. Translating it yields CASSLLAGGDNEQFF.